A selection of T cell receptor beta chains follows, all from one sample in a study of monozygotic twins with cystic fibrosis. Only in-frame clones appear in the TCRdb table, and some are missing; sequencing was by immunoSEQ multiplex PCR. In the table there are around 15,000 clones, around 91% of which are singletons. Source material: blood. These TCRs come from a boy aged 5-17 years with cystic fibrosis. The CDR3 runs from the conserved cysteine through the conserved F or W. A D gene is named only where the DNA matches it firmly. Size values are once, few and many counts, or a class for expanded clones, and some rows have none.

D: -
size: -
J: TRBJ2-1
V: TRBV11-2
DNA: TGTGCCAGCAGCTTAGTAGCAACGGCACAGTTCTTC
CDR3: CASSLVATAQFF

D: -
size: -
J: TRBJ1-5
V: TRBV30
DNA: TGTGCCTGGAGCCCCGAGACAGACAATCAGCCCCAGCATTTT
CDR3: CAWSPETDNQPQHF

D: -
size: -
J: TRBJ1-4
V: TRBV19
DNA: TGTGCCAGTAGTATTATCGACTCAACTAATGAAAAACTGTTTTTT
CDR3: CASSIIDSTNEKLFF

D: -
size: -
J: TRBJ1-6
V: TRBV15
DNA: TGTGCCACCAGCAGAGAGAGGAGGGTTAATTCACCCCTCCACTTT
CDR3: CATSRERRVNSPLHF

D: -
size: -
J: TRBJ1-3
V: TRBV9
DNA: TGTGCCAGCAGCGTACTGAACGGAAACACCATATATTTT
CDR3: CASSVLNGNTIYF

D: -
size: -
J: TRBJ2-1
V: TRBV7-8
DNA: TGTGCCAGCAGCTTAGCGAGAAACCCCGAGCCTCTTACCAATGAGCAGTTCTTC
CDR3: CASSLARNPEPLTNEQFF

D: TRBD2
size: -
J: TRBJ2-2
V: TRBV18
DNA: TGTGCCAGCTCCCCACGACTAGCGGGAGGAAGTACCGGGGAGCTGTTTTTT
CDR3: CASSPRLAGGSTGELFF

D: TRBD1
size: once
J: TRBJ2-7
V: TRBV7-9
DNA: TGTGCCAGCAGCCCGAGAAGGACAGGGTACGACGAGCAGTACTTC
CDR3: CASSPRRTGYDEQYF

D: TRBD2
size: once
J: TRBJ2-7
V: TRBV6-1
DNA: TGTGCCAGCAGTGAAAAAGCGGGGGGGCCCGGGAGGTACGAGCAGTACTTC
CDR3: CASSEKAGGPGRYEQYF

D: -
size: -
J: TRBJ2-3
V: TRBV7-9
DNA: TGTGCCAGCAGCAACCCCACAGATACGCAGTATTTT
CDR3: CASSNPTDTQYF

D: TRBD1
size: once
J: TRBJ2-7
V: TRBV30
DNA: TGTGCCTGGAACTCTGACAGGGTTCCCTCCTACGAGCAGTACTTC
CDR3: CAWNSDRVPSYEQYF

D: TRBD2
size: once
J: TRBJ2-1
V: TRBV11-2
DNA: TGTGCCAGCAGCTTAGTTCAGGGGACTAGTAGATCCTACAATGAGCAGTTCTTC
CDR3: CASSLVQGTSRSYNEQFF

D: TRBD1
size: -
J: TRBJ2-4
V: TRBV7-8
DNA: TGTGCCAGCAGCTTAAACAGGGGGCCACTAAGTCAGTACTTC
CDR3: CASSLNRGPLSQYF

D: -
size: -
J: TRBJ1-2
V: TRBV15
DNA: TGTGCCACCAGCAGAGGACAATCTACCCATGGCTACACCTTC
CDR3: CATSRGQSTHGYTF

D: -
size: -
J: TRBJ1-5
V: TRBV28
DNA: TGTGCCAGCAGTTTCCTTAAGGGCAATCAGCCCCAGCATTTT
CDR3: CASSFLKGNQPQHF

D: TRBD2
size: -
J: TRBJ2-5
V: TRBV7-6
DNA: TGTGCCAGCAGCTTAGAGGCGGGGGGGACTGAGACCCAGTACTTC
CDR3: CASSLEAGGTETQYF

D: -
size: -
J: TRBJ1-1
V: TRBV27
DNA: TGTGCCAGCACCTCGAGGCAGGGCAAGGCTTTCTTT
CDR3: CASTSRQGKAFF

D: -
size: -
J: TRBJ1-6
V: TRBV6-5
DNA: TGTGCCAGCAGAAACAGGGTTGGGAATTCACCCCTCCACTTT
CDR3: CASRNRVGNSPLHF

D: TRBD2
size: -
J: TRBJ2-5
V: TRBV5-3
DNA: TGTGCCAGAAGCTTGCGGGGACTAGCCTTCCAAGAGACCCAGTACTTC
CDR3: CARSLRGLAFQETQYF

D: -
size: -
J: TRBJ2-3
V: TRBV6-5
DNA: TGTGCCAGCAGTCCTACCTGGGTGGCTTCGGATACGCAGTATTTT
CDR3: CASSPTWVASDTQYF

D: -
size: -
J: TRBJ2-7
V: TRBV6-5
DNA: TGTGCCAGCAGTTACGAAGGACAGTACTACGAGCAGTACTTC
CDR3: CASSYEGQYYEQYF

D: -
size: -
J: TRBJ1-2
V: TRBV5-1
DNA: TGCGCCAGCAGCATGGGACTCCTCTATGGCTACACCTTC
CDR3: CASSMGLLYGYTF

D: -
size: -
J: TRBJ2-7
V: TRBV5-1
DNA: TGCGCCAGCAGCTTGGCGGCCGGCAGATACGAGCAGTACTTC
CDR3: CASSLAAGRYEQYF

D: -
size: -
J: TRBJ2-3
V: TRBV27
DNA: TGTGCCAGCAGTTCCGGGAGCACAGATACGCAGTATTTT
CDR3: CASSSGSTDTQYF

D: -
size: -
J: TRBJ1-1
V: TRBV28
DNA: TGTGCCAGCAGTTTGTGGGGCTGGCACACTGAAGCTTTCTTT
CDR3: CASSLWGWHTEAFF

D: TRBD1
size: -
J: TRBJ2-5
V: TRBV28
DNA: TGTGCCAGCAGTTTTTGCCACGGGACAGGGGTGGAAGAGACCCAGTACTTC
CDR3: CASSFCHGTGVEETQYF

D: TRBD2
size: once
J: TRBJ2-3
V: TRBV10-3
DNA: TGTGCCATCAGTGAGTCGTTGGGTTTAGCGGGTACCACAGATACGCAGTATTTT
CDR3: CAISESLGLAGTTDTQYF

D: TRBD1
size: -
J: TRBJ2-2
V: TRBV7-9
DNA: TGTGCCAGCAGCTTACGACAGGGGAACACCGGGGAGCTGTTTTTT
CDR3: CASSLRQGNTGELFF

D: TRBD1
size: -
J: TRBJ1-6
V: TRBV30
DNA: TGTGCCGGAGGATGGGACAGGGATTCACCCCTCCACTTT
CDR3: CAGGWDRDSPLHF

D: -
size: -
J: TRBJ1-3
V: TRBV9
DNA: TGTGCCAGCAGCGTCACAGGGAGGAGTGGAAACACCATATATTTT
CDR3: CASSVTGRSGNTIYF

D: -
size: -
J: TRBJ1-1
V: TRBV18
DNA: TGTGCCAGCTCACCACCGTGGGGGGCCGACACTGAAGCTTTCTTT
CDR3: CASSPPWGADTEAFF

D: TRBD1
size: -
J: TRBJ2-5
V: TRBV11-3
DNA: TGTGCCAGCAGCTCCGGGACAGGGGGCGGAGAGACCCAGTACTTC
CDR3: CASSSGTGGGETQYF

D: -
size: -
J: TRBJ1-2
V: TRBV20-1
DNA: TGCAGTGCTGTGTATGACTATGGCTACACCTTC
CDR3: CSAVYDYGYTF